A selection of T cell receptor beta chains follows, all from one sample in a study of shared clonotypes between healthy human individuals. Profiling relied on immunoSEQ multiplex PCR, and the TCRdb table lists in-frame clones only, not all of them. This table holds 750,000 to 1,000,000 clones, about 91% found once. The sample comprised naive CD8+ T cells sorted from blood. These receptors all stem from a man between 25 and 39 years old in good health. Both conserved end residues are part of each CDR3. A D gene is named only where the DNA matches it firmly. Clone size is not always given. Where it is, it says once, few, many or a class for expanded clones.

TRBV7-9	TRBD2	TRBJ2-7	-	CASSPRASGIYEQYF	TGTGCCAGCAGTCCACGGGCTAGCGGGATCTACGAGCAGTACTTC
TRBV27	-	TRBJ1-1	-	CASSLAPGGEAFF	TGTGCCAGCAGTTTAGCCCCGGGCGGAGAAGCTTTCTTT
TRBV5-6	TRBD1	TRBJ2-7	-	CASSDRDSLYEQYF	TGTGCCAGCAGTGACCGGGACAGCCTCTACGAGCAGTACTTC
TRBV7-6	-	TRBJ2-1	-	CASSRQDGYNEQFF	TGTGCCAGCAGTCGCCAGGACGGTTACAATGAGCAGTTCTTC
TRBV18	-	TRBJ2-1	-	CASSPPISRGYNEQFF	TGTGCCAGCTCACCACCCATTAGCCGGGGATACAATGAGCAGTTCTTC
TRBV28	TRBD1	TRBJ1-2	-	CASSFPGQGKDYTF	TGTGCCAGCAGTTTCCCCGGACAGGGAAAGGACTACACCTTC
TRBV6-1	TRBD1	TRBJ2-2	many	CASSESSGGTGELFF	TGTGCCAGCAGTGAGAGCTCAGGGGGCACCGGGGAGCTGTTTTTT
TRBV29-1	-	TRBJ2-5	once	CSVDTPAGEQYF	TGCAGCGTTGATACGCCAGCCGGGGAGCAGTACTTC
TRBV5-4	TRBD2	TRBJ2-1	-	CASSSVRLAGLGEQFF	TGTGCCAGCAGCTCTGTCCGACTAGCGGGATTGGGTGAGCAGTTCTTC
TRBV10-2	-	TRBJ2-2	-	CASSESVVGVPGELFF	TGCGCCAGCAGTGAGTCGGTGGTGGGGGTGCCCGGGGAGCTGTTTTTT
TRBV19	-	TRBJ1-5	-	CASSYRTAGGNQPQHF	TGTGCCAGTAGCTATCGGACAGCGGGAGGCAATCAGCCCCAGCATTTT
TRBV27	TRBD1	TRBJ2-7	-	CASSAKGARYEQYF	TGTGCCAGCAGTGCAAAGGGGGCGAGGTACGAGCAGTACTTC
TRBV7-9	TRBD2	TRBJ2-7	-	CASSFVHSGGSYEQYF	TGTGCCAGCAGCTTCGTTCATAGCGGGGGTTCCTACGAGCAGTACTTC
TRBV14	-	TRBJ1-5	-	CASSQCKYSNQPQHF	TGTGCCAGCAGCCAATGCAAGTATAGCAATCAGCCCCAGCATTTT
TRBV18	-	TRBJ1-3	-	CASWDTGFSGNTIYF	TGTGCCAGCTGGGATACAGGTTTCTCTGGAAACACCATATATTTT
TRBV10-2	-	TRBJ2-1	-	CASTSQGIEQFF	TGCGCCAGCACTTCTCAGGGTATTGAGCAGTTCTTC
TRBV7-2	-	TRBJ2-7	once	CASSFSGRSYEQYF	TGTGCCAGCAGCTTCTCCGGGCGCTCCTACGAGCAGTACTTC
TRBV19	-	TRBJ2-7	-	CASSSAGTAYEQYF	TGTGCCAGTAGTTCCGCGGGGACAGCCTACGAGCAGTACTTC
TRBV29-1	TRBD1	TRBJ2-2	once	CSVRQGTGELFF	TGCAGCGTCCGACAGGGAACCGGGGAGCTGTTTTTT
TRBV7-2	-	TRBJ1-1	-	CASSLGGSLFMNTEAFF	TGTGCCAGCAGCTTAGGGGGGTCCCTTTTCATGAACACTGAAGCTTTCTTT
TRBV27	-	TRBJ2-7	-	CASSLASSYEQYF	TGTGCCAGCAGTTTGGCGTCCTCCTACGAGCAGTACTTC
TRBV29-1	-	TRBJ2-7	-	CSAGTEYEQYF	TGCAGCGCTGGGACGGAGTACGAGCAGTACTTC
TRBV29-1	-	TRBJ1-1	few	CSVVPGNTEAFF	TGCAGCGTTGTGCCCGGGAACACTGAAGCTTTCTTT
TRBV2	TRBD1	TRBJ1-2	-	CASRDRTNGYTF	TGTGCCAGCAGGGACAGGACAAATGGCTACACCTTC
TRBV7-6	TRBD1	TRBJ2-2	-	CASSLDRVDGELFF	TGTGCCAGCAGCCTTGACAGGGTTGACGGGGAGCTGTTTTTT
TRBV18	TRBD1	TRBJ2-7	-	CASSFTGDRSYEQYF	TGTGCCAGCTCATTCACAGGGGACCGCTCCTACGAGCAGTACTTC
TRBV30	TRBD1	TRBJ2-7	once	CAWSGGQGVNEQYF	TGTGCCTGGAGTGGGGGACAGGGGGTTAACGAGCAGTACTTC
TRBV7-9	-	TRBJ2-2	-	CASSKSGELFF	TGTGCCAGCAGCAAATCGGGGGAGCTGTTTTTT
TRBV28	-	TRBJ1-5	once	CASSLRRQGNQPQHF	TGTGCCAGCAGTTTACGGCGCCAGGGAAACCAGCCCCAGCATTTT
TRBV7-9	TRBD2	TRBJ2-3	-	CASILGTSLATDTQYF	TGTGCCAGCATCCTCGGGACTAGCCTTGCGACAGATACGCAGTATTTT
TRBV9	-	TRBJ2-6	-	CASNLTPSGANVLTF	TGTGCCAGCAACCTGACACCCTCTGGGGCCAACGTCCTGACTTTC
TRBV7-8	TRBD1	TRBJ1-2	-	CASSPETGNYGYTF	TGTGCCAGCAGCCCGGAGACAGGGAACTATGGCTACACCTTC
TRBV5-5	-	TRBJ2-5	-	CASSDAAGRRETQYF	TGTGCCAGCAGCGACGCCGCGGGGAGGCGGGAGACCCAGTACTTC
TRBV7-2	-	TRBJ2-7	-	CASSWTSTYEQYF	TGTGCCAGCAGTTGGACAAGTACCTACGAGCAGTACTTC
TRBV21-1	-	TRBJ2-1	once	CASSKDRTSSDNEQFF	TGTGCCAGCAGCAAAGATCGGACTAGCAGTGACAATGAGCAGTTCTTC
TRBV18	TRBD2	TRBJ2-1	-	CASSPIGTSVYNEQFF	TGTGCCAGCTCACCAATCGGGACTAGCGTGTACAATGAGCAGTTCTTC